Following are 27 T cell receptor beta chains from one sample sequenced in a study of cytomegalovirus exposure and HLA in healthy donors. PCR employed 60 Vbeta and 13 Jbeta primers. The method was immunoSEQ multiplex PCR; TCRdb's version includes in-frame clones alone and lacks a portion of them. The sample records about 170,000 clones, 73% being singletons. Sequencing was done on a sample of PBMCs. Receptors originate from a woman aged 18-35 years in good health and CMV-seropositive.

The genes are TRBV30 and TRBJ2-1; D possibly corresponds to TRBD1 (6 bases). CDR1 is GTSNPN and CDR2 is SVGIG in the germline V gene (reference sequence). The CDR3 runs to 12 residues. Trimming removed 3 bases at V and 8 bases at J, with 11 bases between. The CDR3 sequence: CAWRLQGHEQFF. The CDR3 nucleotides read TGTGCCTGGAGGTTACAGGGCCATGAGCAGTTCTTC.

This rearrangement joins TRBV30 to TRBJ1-5; TRBD1 matches at 7 bases. The CDR3 is made up of 15 amino acids. Trimming removed 1 base from V and 3 bases from J; junction bases left unmatched: 6. Looked up from germline, CDR1 is GTSNPN and CDR2 is SVGIG (reference sequence). This CDR3 is CAWSEGAINNQPQHF. CDR3 sequence (DNA): TGTGCCTGGAGTGAGGGGGCGATAAACAATCAGCCCCAGCATTTT. The full variable domain, rest sourced from reference TRBV30 and TRBJ1-5, is SQTIHQWPATLVQPVGSPLSLECTVEGTSNPNLYWYRQAAGRGLQLLFYSVGIGQISSEVPQNLSASRPQDRQFILSSKKLLLSDSGFYLCAWSEGAINNQPQHFGDGTRLSIL.

V and J are TRBV6-4 and TRBJ2-1, with a possible D match to TRBD2 (7 bases). V gave up 5 bases and J gave up 8 bases, with 19 bases separating them. The CDR3 sequence is 15 residues long. Germline CDR1 MRHNA, CDR2 SNTAGT. The CDR3 here is CASSPTWGGADEQFF. The CDR3 bases are TGTGCCAGCAGTCCTACCTGGGGGGGGGCCGATGAGCAGTTCTTC.

The gene calls are TRBV10-3 and TRBJ2-2; 11 nucleotides align to TRBD1. Germline values: CDR1 ENHRY, CDR2 SYGVKD. CDR3 length: 14 residues. V dropped 4 bases and J dropped 9; count of bases not matched to a gene: 4. The CDR3 spells CAISAGQGERELFF. CDR3 coding DNA: TGTGCCATCAGTGCGGGACAGGGGGAAAGGGAGCTGTTTTTT.

This chain connects TRBV15 to TRBJ1-5; D unresolved. V lost 0 bases and J lost 4, with 10 bases in between. Per the germline V gene, CDR1 is LNHNV and CDR2 is YYDKDF (reference sequence). There are 15 residues in the CDR3. The CDR3 sequence is CATSRDLGLNQPQHF. CDR3 in DNA: TGTGCCACCAGCAGAGACCTGGGCCTTAATCAGCCCCAGCATTTT.

The V gene is TRBV10-3, the J gene TRBJ2-3; D is perhaps TRBD1 (6 bases). The length of the CDR3 is 15 residues. V lost 2 bases and J 0 bases, leaving 9 bases between the germline ends. Germline values: CDR1 ENHRY, CDR2 SYGVKD. CDR3 DNA: TGTGCCATCAGTGAGGGACAGACCAGCACAGATACGCAGTATTTT. Amino acids: CAISEGQTSTDTQYF.

The J gene is TRBJ2-7, the V gene TRBV5-6; 9 bases match TRBD1. CDR3 length: 15 residues. Germline trimming cut 0 bases from V and 3 bases from J; bases unmatched to any gene: 4. CDR1 SGHDT and CDR2 YYEEEE come from the germline V gene. CDR3 residues: CASSLGTGEFYEQYF. The CDR3 bases are TGTGCCAGCAGCTTGGGGACAGGGGAATTCTACGAGCAGTACTTC. Full variable domain (remainder filled in from reference TRBV5-6 and TRBJ2-7): DAGVTQSPTHLIKTRGQQVTLRCSPKSGHDTVSWYQQALGQGPQFIFQYYEEEERQRGNFPDRFSGHQFPNYSSELNVNALLLGDSALYLCASSLGTGEFYEQYFGPGTRLTVT.

This chain joins TRBV9 and TRBJ2-1; TRBD2 matches at 11 bases. Germline V gene sequence: CDR1 SGDLS, CDR2 YYNGEE. The CDR3 is 15 residues long. V shed 4 bases and J 5 bases; nucleotides not matched to a gene: 5. The CDR3 DNA sequence: TGTGCCAGCAGCCTAGCGGGGGGCAGTAACAATGAGCAGTTCTTC. This encodes CASSLAGGSNNEQFF.

This clone was seen only a few times. The chain combines TRBV19 with TRBJ2-7, with a possible D match to TRBD2 (6 bases). V shed 5 bases and J shed 7 bases, with 15 bases lying between them. The germline gives CDR1 LNHDA, CDR2 SQIVND (reference sequence). The CDR3 has 13 residues. The CDR3 nucleotides read TGTGCCAGTAGTCCGGGGACCGCGGGGGAGCAGTACTTC. Translation gives CASSPGTAGEQYF.

V and J are TRBV5-4 and TRBJ2-1, with 15 nucleotides matching TRBD2. V was clipped by 4 bases and J by 10 bases; unmatched bases: 6. Germline CDR1 reads SGHNT; CDR2 reads YYREEE (reference sequence). There are 15 residues in the CDR3. The chain's CDR3 is CASSPGTSGGWEQFF. The CDR3 DNA is TGTGCCAGCAGCCCCGGGACTAGCGGGGGGTGGGAGCAGTTCTTC.

As concerns this clone: One end of the junction does not line up with germline, which may come from a read error. This chain uses TRBV5-4 with TRBJ1-1; a possible D gene is TRBD1 (5 bases). This CDR3 region has 16 residues. From germline, CDR1 is SGHNT and CDR2 YYREEE (reference sequence). CDR3 nucleotides: TGTGCCAGCAGTCGGCCGGCGGCGCGGACATTGACTGAAGCTCTCTTT. Translating gives CASSRPAARTLTEALF.

This chain links TRBV5-6 with TRBJ1-5; TRBD1 matches 7 bases. J lost 7 bases, V lost 4 bases, and 8 bases had no gene match. The CDR3 length is 14 residues. The germline V gene encodes CDR1 SGHDT and CDR2 YYEEEE. CDR3 DNA sequence: TGTGCCAGCAGCCGTCGGACAGGTAGCCAGCCCCAGCATTTT. Encoded protein: CASSRRTGSQPQHF.

This clone occurred a few times. CDR3 coding DNA: TGCAGCGTACTCGAGGACAGGGGCTACGAGCAGTACTTC. This sequence encodes CSVLEDRGYEQYF. The V call is TRBV29-1, the J call TRBJ2-7; TRBD1 aligns across 9 bases. The CDR3 extends over 13 amino acids. Germline loops: CDR1 SQVTM, CDR2 ANQGSEA. V lost 6 bases to trimming and J lost 3 bases; unmatched junction nucleotides: 6.

The V call is TRBV5-1, the J call TRBJ2-1, with 11 bases matching TRBD1. The CDR3 is 15 amino acids. Germline V gene sequence: CDR1 SGHRS, CDR2 YFSETQ. With V trimmed by 2 bases and J by 3 bases, 1 base remained unmatched. CDR3 residues: CASSFGTGGYNEQFF. CDR3 bases: TGCGCCAGCAGCTTCGGGACAGGGGGCTACAATGAGCAGTTCTTC.

This rearrangement joins TRBV7-2 to TRBJ2-7; D ambiguous. The CDR3 is made up of 12 amino acids. V dropped 4 bases and J dropped 4 bases, with 8 bases sitting between them. Germline CDR1 is SGHTA and CDR2 is FQGNSA. The CDR3 protein is CASSSYGYEQYF. CDR3 sequence (DNA): TGTGCCAGCAGCTCGTACGGTTACGAGCAGTACTTC.

This clone was seen once. The V call is TRBV21-1, the J call TRBJ1-5; the listed D gene, TRBD1, was not tested against the DNA. TRBV21-1 is a listed pseudogene. CDR3 length: 16 amino acids. The CDR3 region has the DNA TGTGCCAGCAGCAGCCAGGGGGCGGGGGGCAATCAGCCCCAGCATTTT. Its protein product is CASSSQGAGGNQPQHF.

The J gene is TRBJ2-7, the V gene TRBV25-1, with D tentatively TRBD2 (5 bases). The CDR3 has 15 amino acids. Germline values: CDR1 MGHDK, CDR2 SYGVNS. V dropped 1 base and J dropped 4 bases, with 14 bases sitting between them. The CDR3 reads CASSESGIAVYEQYF. The DNA for the CDR3 is TGTGCCAGCAGTGAATCGGGGATCGCGGTATACGAGCAGTACTTC.

The chain carries TRBV14 and TRBJ1-6; the D is unclear. The CDR3 contains 16 residues. The V gene lost 3 bases and the J gene lost 7 bases, with 16 bases spanning the gap. CDR1 is SGHDN, CDR2 FVKESK, per germline. The CDR3, as DNA: TGTGCCAGCAGCCATTCGCCGGGTATCGGGAATTCACCCCTCCACTTT. Translation: CASSHSPGIGNSPLHF.

The rearrangement joins TRBV28 to TRBJ2-7; 8 positions match TRBD1. The J segment lost 2 bases and the V segment lost 3 bases, leaving 3 bases of the junction unmatched. The CDR3 spans 14 residues. Germline V gene data show CDR1 as MDHEN and CDR2 as SYDVKM. This chain's CDR3 is CASSLWTGTYEQYF. The CDR3 DNA sequence: TGTGCCAGCAGTTTGTGGACAGGGACCTACGAGCAGTACTTC. The variable domain in full, completed from reference TRBV28 and TRBJ2-7, reads DVKVTQSSRYLVKRTGEKVFLECVQDMDHENMFWYRQDPGLGLRLIYFSYDVKMKEKGDIPEGYSVSREKKERFSLILESASTNQTSMYLCASSLWTGTYEQYFGPGTRLTVT.

This clone occurred a few times. For the CDR3, the DNA is TGCGCCAGCAGCCAAGGGATCCGGGACAGACAAAGCGGGAACACTGAAGCTTTCTTT. Residues: CASSQGIRDRQSGNTEAFF. The chain joins TRBV4-1 to TRBJ1-1; 7 bases fit TRBD1. There are 19 residues in the CDR3. V lost 1 base and J lost 1; bases outside the gene matches: 15. Germline lookup yields CDR1 MGHRA and CDR2 YSYEKL.

The rearrangement joins TRBV12-1 to TRBJ2-1; the DNA was not compared with TRBD2, the D call given in the table. TRBV12-1 is designated a pseudogene. The CDR3 spans 15 residues. This chain's CDR3 is CASSWGLAGGNEQFF. In DNA form, the CDR3 reads TGTGCCAGCAGCTGGGGACTAGCGGGGGGGAATGAGCAGTTCTTC.

This clone was seen a few times. The rearrangement joins TRBV19 to TRBJ2-7; D is perhaps TRBD1 (5 bases). The CDR3 is 14 amino acids. The V and J ends lost 3 bases and 6 bases respectively, with 15 bases between them. Germline V gene data show CDR1 as LNHDA and CDR2 as SQIVND (reference sequence). This CDR3 is CASSINGALSEQYF. CDR3 sequence (DNA): TGTGCCAGTAGTATTAATGGGGCACTTAGCGAGCAGTACTTC. Full variable domain (remainder filled in from reference TRBV19 and TRBJ2-7): DGGITQSPKYLFRKEGQNVTLSCEQNLNHDAMYWYRQDPGQGLRLIYYSQIVNDFQKGDIAEGYSVSREKKESFPLTVTSAQKNPTAFYLCASSINGALSEQYFGPGTRLTVT.

V usage is TRBV29-1 and J usage is TRBJ1-2; D gene unclear. With 4 bases removed from V and 6 bases from J, the gap between germline ends came to 21 bases. CDR1 and CDR2 (germline): SQVTM, ANQGSEA. The CDR3 extends over 15 amino acids. This CDR3 reads CSVAPFVSSDDGYTF. DNA of the CDR3: TGCAGCGTTGCCCCCTTTGTGTCGTCAGATGATGGCTACACCTTC.

The V call is TRBV7-2, the J call TRBJ2-1; possibly TRBD2 for D (6 bases). This CDR3 region has 15 residues. Trimming pared 2 bases from V and 1 base from J, leaving 9 bases between. Looked up from germline, CDR1 is SGHTA and CDR2 is FQGNSA. The CDR3 sequence: CASSLLRGSYNEQFF. CDR3 coding DNA: TGTGCCAGCAGCTTATTGCGGGGTTCCTACAATGAGCAGTTCTTC. Full variable domain (remainder filled in from reference TRBV7-2 and TRBJ2-1): GAGVSQSPSNKVTEKGKDVELRCDPISGHTALYWYRQSLGQGLEFLIYFQGNSAPDKSGLPSDRFSAERTGGSVSTLTIQRTQQEDSAVYLCASSLLRGSYNEQFFGPGTRLTVL.

The rearrangement joins TRBV2 to TRBJ2-3; TRBD2 might be the D (7 bases). Germline V lookup: CDR1 SNHLY, CDR2 FYNNEI. The ends were cut back, 11 bases at V and 4 bases at J, with 16 bases in the middle. The CDR3 is 13 amino acids. The CDR3 here is CAPWRGHADTQYF. The CDR3 DNA reads as TGTGCCCCTTGGCGGGGGCACGCAGATACGCAGTATTTT.

The rearrangement joins TRBV5-1 to TRBJ1-1; D is unclear. Germline V gives CDR1 SGHRS, CDR2 YFSETQ. There are 15 residues in the CDR3. Trimming took 4 bases from V and 4 from J, leaving 17 bases between them. CDR3 DNA sequence: TGCGCCAGCAGCATCGGGTATACGGGGTCCACTGAAGCTTTCTTT. Protein product: CASSIGYTGSTEAFF.

As DNA, the CDR3 is TGTGCCAGCAGCCCAGACAGGGGAAGCCACGAGCAGTACTTC. Translated, it gives CASSPDRGSHEQYF. The rearrangement uses TRBV7-3 and TRBJ2-7, with TRBD1 matching over 8 bases. The junction had 8 bases not matched to a gene; V was cut back by 5 bases and J by 5 bases. Per the germline V gene, CDR1 is SGHTA and CDR2 is FQGTGA. There are 14 residues in the CDR3.